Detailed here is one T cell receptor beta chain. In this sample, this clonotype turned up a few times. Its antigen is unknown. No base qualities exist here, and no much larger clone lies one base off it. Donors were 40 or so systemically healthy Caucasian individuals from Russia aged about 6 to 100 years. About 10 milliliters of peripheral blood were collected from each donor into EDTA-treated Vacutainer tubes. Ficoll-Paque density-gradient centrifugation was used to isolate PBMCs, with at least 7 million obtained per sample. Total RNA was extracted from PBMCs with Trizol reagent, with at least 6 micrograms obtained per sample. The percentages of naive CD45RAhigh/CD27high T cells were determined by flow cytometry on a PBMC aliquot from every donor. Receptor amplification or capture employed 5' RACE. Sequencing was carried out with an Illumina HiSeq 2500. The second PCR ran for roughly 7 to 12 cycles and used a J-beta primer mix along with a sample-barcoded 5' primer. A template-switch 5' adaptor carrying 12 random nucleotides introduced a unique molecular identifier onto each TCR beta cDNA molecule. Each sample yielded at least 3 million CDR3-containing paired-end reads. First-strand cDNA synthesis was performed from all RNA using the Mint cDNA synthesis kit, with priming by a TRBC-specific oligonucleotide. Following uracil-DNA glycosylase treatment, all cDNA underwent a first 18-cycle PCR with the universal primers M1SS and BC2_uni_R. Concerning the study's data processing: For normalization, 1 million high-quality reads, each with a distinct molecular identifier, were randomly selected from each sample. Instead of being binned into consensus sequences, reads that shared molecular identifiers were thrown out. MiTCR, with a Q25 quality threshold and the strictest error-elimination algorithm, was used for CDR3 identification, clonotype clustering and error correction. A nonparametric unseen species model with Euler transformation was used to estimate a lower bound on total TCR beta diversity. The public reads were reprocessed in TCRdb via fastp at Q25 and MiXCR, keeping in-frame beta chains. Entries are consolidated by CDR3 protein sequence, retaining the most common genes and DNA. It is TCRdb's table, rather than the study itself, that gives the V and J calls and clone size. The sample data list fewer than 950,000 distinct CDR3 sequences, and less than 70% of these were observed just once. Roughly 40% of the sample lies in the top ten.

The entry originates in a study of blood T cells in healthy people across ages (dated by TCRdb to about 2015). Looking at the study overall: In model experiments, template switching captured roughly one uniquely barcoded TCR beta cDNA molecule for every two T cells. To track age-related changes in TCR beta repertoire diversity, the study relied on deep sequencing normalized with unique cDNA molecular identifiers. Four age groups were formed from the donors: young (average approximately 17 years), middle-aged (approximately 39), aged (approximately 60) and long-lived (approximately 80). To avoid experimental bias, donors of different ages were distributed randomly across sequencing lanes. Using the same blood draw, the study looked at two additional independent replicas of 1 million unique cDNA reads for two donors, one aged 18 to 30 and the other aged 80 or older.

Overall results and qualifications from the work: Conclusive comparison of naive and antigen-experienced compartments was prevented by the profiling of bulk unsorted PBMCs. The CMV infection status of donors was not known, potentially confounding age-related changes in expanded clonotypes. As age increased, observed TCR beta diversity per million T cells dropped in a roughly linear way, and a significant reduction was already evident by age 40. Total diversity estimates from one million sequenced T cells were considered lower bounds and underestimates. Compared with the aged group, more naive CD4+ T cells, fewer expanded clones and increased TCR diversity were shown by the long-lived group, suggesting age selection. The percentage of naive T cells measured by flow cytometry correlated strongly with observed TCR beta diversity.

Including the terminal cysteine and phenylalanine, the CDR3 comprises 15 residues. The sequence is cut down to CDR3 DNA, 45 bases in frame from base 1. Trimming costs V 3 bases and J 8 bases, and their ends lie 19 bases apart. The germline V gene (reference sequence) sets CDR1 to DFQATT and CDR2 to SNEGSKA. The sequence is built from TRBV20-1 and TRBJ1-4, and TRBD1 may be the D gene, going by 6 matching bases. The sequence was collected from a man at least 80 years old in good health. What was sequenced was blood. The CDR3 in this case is CSARASTGEGEKLFF. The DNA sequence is TGCAGTGCTAGGGCCTCGACAGGCGAAGGGGAAAAACTGTTTTTT.